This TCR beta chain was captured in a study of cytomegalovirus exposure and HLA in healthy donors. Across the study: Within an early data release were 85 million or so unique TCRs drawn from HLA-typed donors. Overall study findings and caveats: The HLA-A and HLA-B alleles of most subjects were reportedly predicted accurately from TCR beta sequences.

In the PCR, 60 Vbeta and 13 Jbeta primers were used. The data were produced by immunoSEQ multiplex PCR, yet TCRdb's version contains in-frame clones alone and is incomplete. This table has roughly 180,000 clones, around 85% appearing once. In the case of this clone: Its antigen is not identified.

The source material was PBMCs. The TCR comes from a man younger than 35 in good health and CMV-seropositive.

The CDR3 loop is CASRTSVNTGELFF. The CDR3, as DNA: TGTGCCAGTAGGACTAGCGTCAACACCGGGGAGCTGTTTTTT. This chain connects TRBV6-6 to TRBJ2-2; 9 nucleotides line up with TRBD2. The length of the CDR3 is 14 residues. From germline, CDR1 is MNHNY and CDR2 SVGAGI (reference sequence). Trimming at V came to 9 bases and at J to 2 bases, leaving 4 bases not matched to a gene.